The 19 T cell receptor beta chains below all came from one sample that was sequenced in a study of cytomegalovirus exposure and HLA in healthy donors. With 60 Vbeta and 13 Jbeta primers, the PCR was carried out. The assay was immunoSEQ multiplex PCR, and TCRdb's table has in-frame clones only and misses some. This sample's table has just over 200,000 clones. Material for sequencing was PBMCs. The receptors come from a girl aged 2 to 9 in good health and CMV-seropositive.

The chain carries TRBV27 and TRBJ1-2; TRBD1 aligns across 7 bases. The CDR3 is 15 amino acids. Germline lookup yields CDR1 MNHEY and CDR2 SMNVEV (reference sequence). V trimming: 2 bases; J trimming: 8 bases; junction bases outside the gene matches: 11. The CDR3 DNA is TGTGCCAGCAGTTTACCTCTCGACAGGGCGAGAGGCTACACCTTC. Protein sequence: CASSLPLDRARGYTF.

The rearrangement links TRBV2 to TRBJ2-1; D remains ambiguous. Germline V CDR1 and CDR2: SNHLY, FYNNEI. The CDR3 runs 10 residues. Between the trimmed V and J ends, which lost 4 bases and 7 bases, there was a span of 2 bases. The CDR3 sequence: CASSVNEQFF. The CDR3 DNA sequence: TGTGCCAGCAGTGTAAATGAGCAGTTCTTC.

The J gene is TRBJ1-2, the V gene TRBV5-1; tentatively, D is TRBD1 (6 bases). V was pared by 0 bases and J by 8 bases, with 14 bases between. CDR1 is SGHRS, CDR2 YFSETQ, per germline. The CDR3 sequence is 14 residues long. The CDR3 sequence: CASSLGQGPTGYTF. Here the CDR3 DNA reads TGCGCCAGCAGCTTGGGGCAGGGGCCGACAGGCTACACCTTC.

The chain couples TRBV7-9 to TRBJ2-1; D gene unclear. V lost 6 bases and J 7 bases, leaving 13 bases between the germline ends. The germline V gene has CDR1 SEHNR and CDR2 FQNEAQ (reference sequence). There are 13 residues in the CDR3. The chain's CDR3 is CASSTEIRNEQFF. The CDR3 DNA reads TGTGCCAGCAGTACTGAAATTCGAAATGAGCAGTTCTTC.

V and J are TRBV6-1 and TRBJ2-1; TRBD1 might be the D (5 bases). Germline V gene sequence: CDR1 MNHNS, CDR2 SASEGT. Deletions cut 5 bases from V and 8 bases from J, with 16 bases between. The CDR3 runs 14 residues. The DNA of the CDR3 is TGTGCCAGCAGTTCGCTAGGGGTTAGCTATGAGCAGTTCTTC. Protein product: CASSSLGVSYEQFF.

The genes are TRBV9 and TRBJ2-7, with no clear D. The V gene's germline CDR1 is SGDLS and CDR2 YYNGEE. The length of the CDR3 is 14 residues. Trimming removed 1 base from V and 0 bases from J, with 8 bases in between. The CDR3 reads CASSVSTASYEQYF. CDR3 DNA: TGTGCCAGCAGCGTAAGCACCGCCTCCTACGAGCAGTACTTC. Combining the CDR3 with reference TRBV9 and TRBJ2-7 gives the whole variable domain DSGVTQTPKHLITATGQRVTLRCSPRSGDLSVYWYQQSLDQGLQFLIQYYNGEERAKGNILERFSAQQFPDLHSELNLSSLELGDSALYFCASSVSTASYEQYFGPGTRLTVT.

The V and J genes are TRBV9 and TRBJ2-3; 7 bases agree with TRBD2. V was clipped by 0 bases and J by 3 bases; unmatched bases: 4. Germline V gene lookup returns CDR1 SGDLS and CDR2 YYNGEE. The CDR3 totals 15 residues. CDR3 sequence: CASSVEAGRTDTQYF. The CDR3 DNA sequence: TGTGCCAGCAGCGTAGAAGCGGGAAGGACAGATACGCAGTATTTT.

The V call is TRBV6-5, the J call TRBJ2-5, with D possibly matching TRBD2 (6 bases). Germline assignment: CDR1 MNHEY and CDR2 SVGAGI. Trimming shortened V by 5 bases and J by 4 bases, and 14 bases separated the two germline ends. This CDR3 is built from 14 residues. The CDR3 nucleotides are TGTGCCAGCAGTCGACCCGTGGGGGGAGAGACCCAGTACTTC. Protein: CASSRPVGGETQYF.

The chain has TRBV7-6 and TRBJ2-3; TRBD2 is a possible D gene (6 bases). Per the germline V gene, CDR1 is SGHVS and CDR2 is FNYEAQ. V was shortened by 2 bases and J by 4 bases, with 16 bases between the two germline ends. There are 16 residues in the CDR3. CDR3 region: CASSLRPLASADTQYF. The CDR3 DNA sequence: TGTGCCAGCAGCTTACGGCCGCTGGCTAGCGCAGATACGCAGTATTTT.

The chain links TRBV28 to TRBJ1-5; 7 bases map to TRBD1. There are 16 residues in the CDR3. Trimming at V came to 4 bases and at J to 4 bases, leaving 10 bases not matched to a gene. Germline CDR1 MDHEN, CDR2 SYDVKM. The CDR3 coding sequence is TGTGCCAGCAGTTCCCAAACAGGGGAGAGGAATCAGCCCCAGCATTTT. Translation gives CASSSQTGERNQPQHF.

The chain links TRBV6-5 to TRBJ2-7; TRBD2 matches at 7 bases. V lost 6 bases to trimming and J lost 3 bases; unmatched junction nucleotides: 11. Germline loops: CDR1 MNHEY, CDR2 SVGAGI. There are 15 residues in the CDR3. The CDR3 coding sequence is TGTGCCAGCAGACTGATAGCGGGCCTACTCTACGAGCAGTACTTC. It translates to CASRLIAGLLYEQYF.

This sequence joins TRBV5-1 and TRBJ2-7, with 10 bases fitting TRBD2. The germline V gene has CDR1 SGHRS and CDR2 YFSETQ. Losses at the gene ends were 5 bases for V and 0 bases for J; bases not matched to a gene: 5. CDR3 length: 15 residues. CDR3 amino acids: CASRPGTSDSYEQYF. The CDR3 DNA sequence: TGCGCCAGCAGGCCCGGGACTAGCGACTCCTACGAGCAGTACTTC.

The chain uses TRBV19 and TRBJ1-1; no clear D. The CDR3 sequence is 18 residues long. Germline V lookup: CDR1 LNHDA, CDR2 SQIVND (reference sequence). Trimming removed 3 bases from V and 4 bases from J, with 24 bases in between. CDR3 region: CASSILSPDVRVPTEAFF. In nucleotides, the CDR3 is TGTGCCAGTAGTATCTTAAGCCCGGATGTGAGGGTACCCACTGAAGCTTTCTTT.

The rearrangement joins TRBV7-8 to TRBJ2-7; 10 bases fit TRBD2. Trimming took 2 bases from V and 3 from J; bases not matched to a gene: 4. Germline CDR1 is SGHVS and CDR2 is FQNEAQ. The CDR3 extends over 15 amino acids. CDR3 nucleotides: TGTGCCAGCAGCTTAAAGCGGGAGGGGGTCTACGAGCAGTACTTC. Protein: CASSLKREGVYEQYF.

The V gene is TRBV29-1, the J gene TRBJ2-1, with D tentatively TRBD1 (5 bases). CDR1 is SQVTM, CDR2 ANQGSEA, per germline. There are 14 residues in the CDR3. The germline V and J ends were trimmed by 4 bases and 1 base, with 11 bases remaining between them. The CDR3 sequence is CSVAWTPSYNEQFF. DNA of the CDR3: TGCAGCGTTGCCTGGACACCTTCCTACAATGAGCAGTTCTTC.

The V and J genes are TRBV12-5 and TRBJ1-5; D is perhaps TRBD1 (5 bases). V dropped 7 bases and J dropped 2 bases, with 6 bases sitting between them. The germline gives CDR1 LGHNT, CDR2 FRNRAP. This CDR3 contains 12 residues. CDR3 in DNA: TGTGCTAGTGCCAGGGGCAATCAGCCCCAGCATTTT. This encodes CASARGNQPQHF. The variable domain in full, with the rest retrieved from reference TRBV12-5 and TRBJ1-5, is DARVTQTPRHKVTEMGQEVTMRCQPILGHNTVFWYRQTMMQGLELLAYFRNRAPLDDSGMPKDRFSAEMPDATLATLKIQPSEPRDSAVYFCASARGNQPQHFGDGTRLSIL.

The chain employs TRBV5-4 and TRBJ2-2; 7 bases match TRBD2. J was trimmed by 6 bases and V by 1 base; bases with no gene match: 3. Germline V gene data show CDR1 as SGHNT and CDR2 as YYREEE (reference sequence). The CDR3 spans 14 residues. The CDR3 sequence: CASSLRGRAGELFF. CDR3 sequence (DNA): TGTGCCAGCAGCTTGAGAGGGAGGGCCGGGGAGCTGTTTTTT.

The J gene is TRBJ1-5, the V gene TRBV4-2; D may be TRBD1 (5 bases). Germline assignment: CDR1 LGHNA and CDR2 YNFKEQ. Trimming pared 1 base from V and 0 bases from J, leaving 13 bases between. CDR3 size: 17 residues. CDR3 loop: CASSQVEGDYSNQPQHF. In DNA, the CDR3 is TGTGCCAGCAGCCAAGTGGAAGGGGATTATAGCAATCAGCCCCAGCATTTT.

V gene TRBV5-1 combines with J gene TRBJ2-7, with TRBD1 matching over 9 bases. From germline, CDR1 is SGHRS and CDR2 YFSETQ. The CDR3 length is 15 residues. Unmatched junction bases numbered 7, after V lost 4 bases and J lost 2 bases. CDR3 in amino acids: CASSLLGQGPYEQYF. Written as DNA, the CDR3 is TGCGCCAGCAGCCTTCTGGGACAGGGACCCTACGAGCAGTACTTC. The variable domain in full, with the rest retrieved from reference TRBV5-1 and TRBJ2-7, is KAGVTQTPRYLIKTRGQQVTLSCSPISGHRSVSWYQQTPGQGLQFLFEYFSETQRNKGNFPGRFSGRQFSNSRSEMNVSTLELGDSALYLCASSLLGQGPYEQYFGPGTRLTVT.